This T cell receptor beta chain stems from a study of OX40 agonist ivuxolimab in advanced cancers. In terms of the full investigation: Ivuxolimab, which targeted the costimulatory receptor OX40 (CD134), was an agonistic, fully human IgG2 monoclonal antibody. A male proportion of around 80% and a mean age of approximately 55 years, ranging from 23 to 79, were recorded for the dose-escalation cohort. The paper describes the monotherapy dose-escalation part (N ≈ 52 patients) of the phase I trial of ivuxolimab. Of the roughly 52 dose-escalation patients, hepatocellular carcinoma was present in 19, melanoma in approximately 15, renal cell carcinoma in 9 and head and neck cancer in 9. Partial responses occurred in three dose-escalation patients, of whom one had hepatocellular carcinoma and two had cutaneous melanoma. Prior anti-PD-1, anti-PD-L1 or anti-CTLA-4 therapy was permitted, and checkpoint inhibitors had been received by roughly two fifths of dose-escalation patients. Peripheral TCRbeta sequencing aimed to test whether ivuxolimab altered TCR sequence diversity and caused clonal T-cell expansion. Intravenous ivuxolimab was administered to patients every 2 weeks at six dose levels: 0.01, 0.1, 0.3, 1.5, 3 and 10 mg/kg. Study-wide findings and limitations: In the 0.1-3.0 mg/kg groups, partial responders had among the lowest normalized peripheral clonal expansion, particularly in CD8+ T cells. Low levels of normalized T-cell clonal expansion were also shown by some nonresponding patients. Which antigens the clonally expanded peripheral T cells were specific for was not determined. At doses from 0.1 to 3.0 mg/kg, clonal expansion was seen in both CD4+ and CD8+ blood T cells between baseline and week 6. On average, CD8+ T cells showed more expanded clones than CD4+ T cells after ivuxolimab.

Looking up the germline V gene yields CDR1 SNHLY and CDR2 FYNNEI. The CDR3 covers 15 residues, taking in both the cysteine and the phenylalanine. Here the CDR3 DNA is all that survives: 45 bases in frame from base 1. Here V drops 2 bases and J drops 2 bases, and the junction holds 5 bases not matched to any gene. Patients with autoimmune disease history or receiving systemic immunosuppression were excluded from the trial. Peripheral blood for TCR sequencing was collected from all dose cohorts at baseline, on cycle 4 day 1, and on cycle 7 day 1. The samples were drawn from a first-in-human, open-label, multicenter phase I dose-escalation trial of ivuxolimab. Adults with locally advanced or metastatic melanoma, renal cell carcinoma, hepatocellular carcinoma or head and neck squamous cell carcinoma were enrolled in the trial. Before TCR sequencing, CD4+ and CD8+ T cells were separately sorted from peripheral blood.

To sequence the TCRbeta CDR3 region, genomic DNA was isolated from the sorted cells. TCRbeta CDR3 regions were sequenced using the immunoSEQ Assay. Imported from immuneACCESS, the table was reduced by TCRdb to in-frame sequences with V and J called. These copies leave out some clones; in studies compared against another copy, an unresolved V gene accounts for under half, and the cause of the remainder is not known. The sample table holds fewer than 65,000 clones, of which more than 85% were seen once. The biggest ten clones account for under 20% of the sample. A word on this clone: The target of this receptor is not known. The input lacks base qualities; no much larger clone sits a single base away.

The receptor comes from an adult with an advanced solid tumor such as melanoma, head and neck, liver or kidney cancer. Here the sequenced sample was CD4+ or CD8+ T cells sorted from blood, taken in a trial of the OX40 agonist ivuxolimab. The rearrangement joined TRBV2 to TRBJ2-7; 8 central bases correspond to TRBD2. The sequence in DNA is TGTGCCAGCAGTGAATTTAGCGGGGCTACCTACGAGCAGTACTTC. This codes for CASSEFSGATYEQYF.